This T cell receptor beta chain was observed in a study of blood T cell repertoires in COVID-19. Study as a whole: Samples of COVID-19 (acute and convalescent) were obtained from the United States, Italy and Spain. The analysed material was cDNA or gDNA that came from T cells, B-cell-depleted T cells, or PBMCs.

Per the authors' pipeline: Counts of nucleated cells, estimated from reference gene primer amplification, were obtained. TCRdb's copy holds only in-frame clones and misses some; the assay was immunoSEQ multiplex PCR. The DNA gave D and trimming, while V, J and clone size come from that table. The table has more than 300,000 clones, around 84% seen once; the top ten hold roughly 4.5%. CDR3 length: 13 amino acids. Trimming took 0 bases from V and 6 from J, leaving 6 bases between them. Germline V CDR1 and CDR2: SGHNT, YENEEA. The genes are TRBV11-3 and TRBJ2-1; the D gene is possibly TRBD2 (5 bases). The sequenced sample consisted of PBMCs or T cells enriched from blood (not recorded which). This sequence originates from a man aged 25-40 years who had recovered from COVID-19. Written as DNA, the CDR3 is TGTGCCAGCAGCTTAGAGGGAGTCAATGAGCAGTTCTTC. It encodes CASSLEGVNEQFF.